This TCR beta chain was documented in a study of blood T cell repertoires in COVID-19 (dated by TCRdb to between 2020 and 2021). Background on the whole study: Samples covering the acute and convalescent phases of COVID-19 were provided by collaborators in the United States, Italy and Spain. Where HLA class I and class II types were available, the types were taken from metadata supplied by the sample provider, not from assay-based typing. Deeply sampled blood TCRbeta repertoires from subjects exposed to, actively infected with, or recovered from COVID-19 were included in the dataset. A de-identified subject ID, COVID-19 status, age in years and sex were almost always included in the sample metadata. The prospective study material was composed of cDNA or gDNA derived from T cells, B-cell-depleted T cells, or PBMCs. A freely available public database, intended as a resource for researchers studying the immune response to SARS-CoV-2, is where the repertoires were released. The samples were drawn from two sources: the first 160 participants of the ongoing ImmuneRACE study, and 950 to 1,500 subjects contributed by 6 global collaborators. Points the paper makes about the study in general: Clinical and demographic metadata were provided uncurated, with the amount varying by source and participant.

TCRbeta CDR3 regions were amplified from genomic DNA by means of the immunoSEQ Assay, a bias-controlled multiplex PCR. In the authors' own workflow: Nucleated cell counts per sample were estimated from amplification of reference gene primers within the assay. To quantify the absolute abundance of each unique TCRbeta CDR3 rearrangement, sequence reads were collapsed and filtered. For each sample, productive Simpson clonality was calculated as the square root of Simpson's diversity index over productive rearrangements. TCRdb's version of the immuneACCESS table is confined to in-frame rearrangements and falls short of the full clone set. An unresolved V gene accounts for under half of the shortfall where checked; the remainder is of unknown origin. V and J calls and clone size follow that table, whereas D and trimming were derived from the DNA. This sample comprises around 57,000 clones, under 85% of them detected only once. The ten largest make up about 5.5% of the sample.

About this clone itself: Its antigen remains unidentified. No much larger clone is present one base from it, and per-base qualities are unavailable.

Each collaborating institution followed its own protocols to collect whole blood in K2EDTA tubes. For TCRbeta analysis, collaborators shipped samples as frozen whole blood, isolated PBMCs, or DNA extracted from either of those sample types. From its cysteine to its phenylalanine, the CDR3 spans 14 amino acids. The DNA shown is the 42-base CDR3, in frame from base 1. For CDR1 and CDR2, the germline V gene (reference sequence) lists WNHNN and SYGVQD. A distance of 11 bases separates the germline ends of V and J, which lose 8 bases and 0 bases respectively. This chain joins TRBV10-1 to TRBJ2-4; a tentative D call is TRBD1 (7 bases match). The TCR comes from a woman between 70 and 85 years old with acute or convalescent COVID-19. The sample taken for sequencing was peripheral blood. Here the CDR3 is given as CASVRGEAKNIQYF. The nucleotide sequence reads TGCGCCAGCGTCAGGGGGGAAGCCAAAAACATTCAGTACTTC.